This T cell receptor (beta chain) emerged from a study of blood T cell repertoires in COVID-19. The J segment lost 5 bases and the V segment lost 6 bases, leaving 10 bases of the junction unmatched. The CDR3 has 15 residues. Germline CDR1 reads SNHLY; CDR2 reads FYNNEI. Method: immunoSEQ multiplex PCR; TCRdb's copy keeps in-frame clones and lacks some. The sample carries around 170,000 clones, about three quarters recorded once. Sample: peripheral blood. The clonotype was recovered from a woman at least 80 years old with COVID-19, enrolled during active disease. The chain has TRBV2 and TRBJ1-2; 9 nucleotides match TRBD1. CDR3 sequence (DNA): TGTGCCAGCAGCCTAAGGACAGGGGTAGGGTATGGCTACACCTTC. The encoded protein is CASSLRTGVGYGYTF.